This TCR beta chain was profiled in a study of blood T cell repertoires in COVID-19 (dated by TCRdb to the early 2020s). With regard to the full study: Samples covering the acute and convalescent phases of COVID-19 were provided by collaborators in the United States, Italy and Spain. HLA class I and class II types, where available, came from metadata supplied by the sample provider rather than from assay-based typing. A de-identified subject ID, COVID-19 status, age in years and sex were almost always included in the sample metadata. The dataset comprised deeply sampled blood TCRbeta repertoires from subjects exposed to, actively infected with, or recovered from COVID-19. The samples were drawn from the first 160 participants of the ongoing ImmuneRACE study and from over a thousand subjects provided by 6 global collaborators. The material from the prospective study consisted of cDNA or gDNA derived from T cells, B-cell-depleted T cells, or PBMCs. The repertoires were released in a freely available public database meant as a resource for research on the immune response to SARS-CoV-2.

In this sample, this clone turned up once. It has no known antigen specificity. Base qualities were left out, and no much larger clone turns up one base away. Here V drops 0 bases and J drops 8 bases, and the junction holds 10 bases not matched to any gene. The CDR3 measures 16 amino acids from cysteine to phenylalanine. Here the CDR3 DNA is all that survives: 48 bases in frame from base 1. The germline V gene yields SGHDT for CDR1 and YYEEEE for CDR2. TCRbeta CDR3 regions were amplified from genomic DNA using the immunoSEQ Assay, a bias-controlled multiplex PCR. The paper's processing steps were these. The number of nucleated cells in each sample was estimated from the amplification of reference gene primers within the assay. Sequence reads were collapsed and filtered to measure the absolute abundance of every unique TCRbeta CDR3 rearrangement. For each sample, productive Simpson clonality was calculated as the square root of Simpson's diversity index across productive rearrangements. The table was pulled from immuneACCESS by TCRdb, which kept in-frame rearrangements only. Such tables lose some clones; where checked, under half of the loss comes from unresolved V genes, and the rest has no known cause. The V and J calls and clone size were taken over from that table, and D and trimming were inferred from the DNA. Present in this sample are fewer than 200,000 clones, around 87% of which were seen just once. Of the sample, around 13% is held by the ten largest clones.

What the work shows at the level of the full study, not this receptor alone: Clinical and demographic metadata were provided uncurated, with the amount varying by source and participant.

One collaborating source in Seattle enrolled patients during active infection and followed them longitudinally through the course of disease. The collaborating institutions used their own protocols to collect whole blood in K2EDTA tubes. Collaborator samples were shipped for TCRbeta analysis as frozen whole blood, isolated PBMCs, or DNA extracted from either sample type. This clonotype was sampled from a woman aged 70-85 years with COVID-19, enrolled during active disease. The sample was peripheral blood. This receptor chain uses TRBV5-6 and TRBJ2-1; 8 nucleotides in the junction match TRBD2. CDR3 sequence: CASSLAVTSDMDEQFF. The DNA reads TGTGCCAGCAGCTTGGCCGTGACTAGCGATATGGATGAGCAGTTCTTC. Outside the CDR3, residues come from the reference TRBV5-6 and TRBJ2-1 proteins, so the full variable domain is: DAGVTQSPTHLIKTRGQQVTLRCSPKSGHDTVSWYQQALGQGPQFIFQYYEEEERQRGNFPDRFSGHQFPNYSSELNVNALLLGDSALYLCASSLAVTSDMDEQFFGPGTRLTVL.